One sample yielded the 31 T cell receptor beta chains listed below, sequenced in a study of tumor-infiltrating lymphocytes in primary liver carcinoma. TCR beta cDNA was prepared out of 500 ng total RNA by means of a constant-region primer. ARM-PCR, slightly modified, supplied the TCR beta libraries through three nested multiplex PCR rounds. For around 9 cycles apiece, the opening two PCR rounds ran with TRBV1-TRBV30 forward primers and a C-beta reverse primer. TCRdb re-analysed the multiplex PCR reads in MiXCR, keeping a single row per CDR3 protein. The sample consists of more than 70,000 distinct CDR3 sequences, 72% of them appearing once. RNA and DNA were co-extracted from roughly 20-30 mg of unsorted bulk tissue. The specimen sequenced was liver tumor tissue from sampling region 1. Subset specified: tumor region T1, superior pole. The receptors come from a man aged 40-50 years with primary liver carcinoma and hepatitis B virus infection.

As regards this clonotype: Germline and junction disagree at one end, which may indicate a read error. In nucleotides, the CDR3 is TGTGTCAGCAGCCTGTCCCCCTGGTGGAATGAGCAGTTCTTC. This sequence encodes CVSSLSPWWNEQFF. V gene TRBV14 combines with J gene TRBJ2-1; D call uncertain. Germline loops: CDR1 SGHDN, CDR2 FVKESK. The CDR3 runs 14 residues.

This clonotype has only one observation. Relative to the germline gene, one junction end is altered; a read error may explain this. The chain couples TRBV11-2 to TRBJ2-7, with 9 bases aligning to TRBD1. The CDR3 runs 13 residues. The V gene's germline CDR1 is SGHAT and CDR2 FQNNGV. As DNA, the CDR3 is TGTGCCGGCAGCTTAGGACAGGGGTACGAACAGTATTTC. This translates into CAGSLGQGYEQYF.

Concerning this clonotype itself: One end of the junction varies from germline; a read error may be responsible. The DNA for the CDR3 is TGCTGCGTTGAAGAGGGGGCCGAAGAAAAACTGTTTTTT. It yields the protein CCVEEGAEEKLFF. J is TRBJ1-4 and V is TRBV29-1; 7 positions agree with TRBD1. This CDR3 has 13 amino acids. Germline V CDR1 and CDR2: SQVTM, ANQGSEA.

This clonotype has a count of ten or more. The chain uses TRBV6-4 and TRBJ2-1; 7 bases match TRBD1. Losses at the gene ends were 0 bases for V and 6 bases for J; bases not matched to a gene: 8. Germline V gene data show CDR1 as MRHNA and CDR2 as SNTAGT. CDR3 length: 16 amino acids. CDR3 in amino acids: CASSDSRDRDVNEQFF. The CDR3 coding sequence is TGTGCCAGCAGTGACTCCAGGGACAGAGACGTCAATGAGCAGTTCTTC.

The V gene is TRBV28, the J gene TRBJ2-1, with D possibly TRBD2 on 5 matching bases. The CDR3 is 15 residues long. Germline V gene sequence: CDR1 MDHEN, CDR2 SYDVKM. Trimming took off 5 bases at V and 0 bases at J, with 11 bases between the two ends. The CDR3 loop is CASSLVGVSYNEQFF. The DNA for the CDR3 is TGTGCCAGCAGTCTTGTGGGAGTCTCCTACAATGAGCAGTTCTTC.

As for this clonotype: The junction differs from germline at one of its ends, possibly a read error. The rearrangement links TRBV12-3 or TRBV12-4 to TRBJ2-2, with TRBD2 matching 9 bases. CDR3 length: 16 residues. In nucleotides, the CDR3 is TGTACCAGCAGTATGTTAGCGGGAGTAGTCACCATGGAGCTGTTTTTT. Translating it yields CTSSMLAGVVTMELFF.

About this clonotype: A junction end diverges from the germline sequence, so it may reflect a read error. The chain is built from TRBV6-5 and TRBJ2-1; D gene uncertain. The CDR3 contains 13 residues. Germline CDR1 and CDR2: MNHEY and SVGAGI. The CDR3 protein is CASKLSSYIEQFF. DNA for the CDR3: TGTGCCAGCAAATTGAGCTCCTACATTGAGCAGTTCTTC.

Concerning this clonotype itself: This sequence may be a read error, since a much larger clone differs from it by one base. V usage is TRBV24-1 and J usage is TRBJ2-3; TRBD2 aligns across 10 bases. Germline V gives CDR1 KGHDR, CDR2 SFDVKD. This CDR3 has 16 residues. The CDR3 region is CATSGLAGAATDRQYF. CDR3 nucleotides: TGTGCCACCAGTGGTCTAGCGGGAGCGGCGACAGATAGGCAGTATTTT.

Comment on this clonotype: An end of the junction does not agree with germline; a read error may underlie this. The chain links TRBV29-1 to TRBJ2-7; D is perhaps TRBD1 or TRBD2 (5 bases each). The CDR3 extends over 12 amino acids. From germline, CDR1 is SQVTM and CDR2 ANQGSEA. This chain's CDR3 is CSVVHGDRMQHF. For the CDR3, the DNA is TGCAGCGTTGTACACGGGGACCGTATGCAGCACTTC.

With respect to this clonotype: No conserved phenylalanine or tryptophan is present at the end of the CDR3, so a read error is the likely explanation. The V call is TRBV6-5, the J call TRBJ2-5; D tentatively reads TRBD1 or TRBD2 (5 bases each). This CDR3 is 13 amino acids long. CDR1 is MNHEY, CDR2 SVGAGI, per germline. The CDR3 protein is CTSREGPQETQYL. In nucleotides, the CDR3 is TGTACCAGCAGAGAGGGGCCCCAAGAGACCCAGTACCTC.

This clonotype was found a few times. V is TRBV7-2 and J is TRBJ2-7; perhaps TRBD1 as D (6 bases). This CDR3 has 15 amino acids. CDR1 and CDR2 from the germline V gene are SGHTA and FQGNSA. V was cut by 0 bases and J by 5 bases, with 14 bases left in between. The DNA of the CDR3 is TGTGCCAGCAGCTTAGCGCCGACAGGATGGGACGAGCAGTACTTC. Amino acid sequence: CASSLAPTGWDEQYF.

The sample holds many counts of this clonotype. The genes are TRBV11-1 and TRBJ1-6, with D possibly being TRBD1 (5 bases). CDR1 is SGHAT and CDR2 is FQDESV in the germline V gene (reference sequence). This CDR3 spans 13 amino acids. Trimming stripped 5 bases from V and 9 bases from J, with 11 bases between. CDR3 residues: CASSRTLVSPLHF. The CDR3 nucleotides read TGTGCCAGCAGCCGGACACTGGTTTCACCCCTCCACTTT.

For this clonotype: A read error is possible here, since a much larger clone lies one base away. The rearrangement links TRBV18 to TRBJ2-4; weak D call: TRBD2 (6 bases). This CDR3 contains 15 residues. Germline V gives CDR1 KGHSH, CDR2 LQKENI. Trimming stripped 1 base from V and 0 bases from J, with 7 bases between. CDR3 bases: TGTGCCAGCTCACCACTAGCGGAAGCCAAAAACATTCAGTACTTC. Translated, it gives CASSPLAEAKNIQYF. Full variable domain (missing parts from reference TRBV18 and TRBJ2-4): NAGVMQNPRHLVRRRGQEARLRCSPMKGHSHVYWYRQLPEEGLKFMVYLQKENIIDESGMPKERFSAEFPKEGPSILRIQQVVRGDSAAYFCASSPLAEAKNIQYFGAGTRLSVL.

Worth noting for this clonotype: The conserved phenylalanine or tryptophan is not found at the CDR3 terminus, so this likely reflects a read error. V and J are TRBV2 and TRBJ2-7; no definite D call. This CDR3 has 12 residues. Trimming removed 8 bases at V and 2 bases at J, with 10 bases between. Germline V gives CDR1 SNHLY, CDR2 FYNNEI. CDR3 protein: CASRSFPYEQYC. The DNA for the CDR3 is TGTGCCAGCCGCAGCTTCCCCTACGAGCAGTACTGC.

This clonotype was recorded only once. Mismatch with germline at one junction end may stem from a read error. The V and J genes are TRBV29-1 and TRBJ2-3, with 9 nucleotides matching TRBD1. This CDR3 is built from 14 residues. CDR1 is SQVTM and CDR2 is ANQGSEA in the germline V gene. The CDR3 reads CSVKRGQGTDTQYF. The CDR3 DNA sequence: TGCAGCGTTAAACGCGGACAGGGGACAGATACACAGTATTTT.

About this clonotype: One junction end does not reproduce the germline sequence, and a read error may be involved. The chain recombines TRBV12-3 or TRBV12-4 with TRBJ2-5; D possibly corresponds to TRBD2 (6 bases). The CDR3 runs 13 residues. The CDR3 sequence: CASSLSGRETQYF. In nucleotides, the CDR3 is TGTGCCAGTAGTTTATCCGGGAGAGAGACCCAGTACTTC.

This clonotype showed up just a few times. Just one base apart from a much larger clone, this may be a read error. This chain joins TRBV6-1 and TRBJ2-6; D is uncertain. Germline V CDR1 and CDR2: MNHNS, SASEGT. The V gene lost 5 bases and the J gene lost 4 bases, with 12 bases spanning the gap. The CDR3 totals 15 residues. CDR3 coding DNA: TGTGCCAGCAGTCTCGGTGGCGAGGGGGCCAACGTCCTGACTTTC. As protein: CASSLGGEGANVLTF.

This clonotype was recorded at least ten times. The genes are TRBV10-2 and TRBJ2-2; D unclear. Germline V lookup: CDR1 WSHSY, CDR2 SAAADI. CDR3 length equals 13 residues. Deletions cut 4 bases from V and 7 bases from J, with 10 bases between. The CDR3 sequence: CASSVGFGGELFF. As DNA, the CDR3 is TGCGCCAGCAGTGTGGGGTTCGGCGGGGAGCTGTTTTTT.

The rearrangement uses TRBV11-1 and TRBJ2-1; a possible D gene is TRBD2 (7 bases). Germline lookup yields CDR1 SGHAT and CDR2 FQDESV (reference sequence). V lost 5 bases, J lost 9 bases, and 26 bases lay in between. CDR3 length: 17 residues. CDR3 region: CASSLGLQGEVDIEQFF. The CDR3 DNA is TGTGCCAGCAGCCTGGGACTACAGGGAGAAGTTGACATTGAGCAGTTCTTC.

As regards this clonotype: Sequence at one end of the junction differs from germline and may be a read error. The rearrangement links TRBV29-1 to TRBJ1-1, with TRBD1 matching over 7 bases. This CDR3 has 14 amino acids. The germline V gene encodes CDR1 SQVTM and CDR2 ANQGSEA. CDR3 DNA: TGCATCGTAGTACTTACGGGACAGAACACTGAAGCTCTCTTT. Translation: CIVVLTGQNTEALF.

This clonotype was observed at least ten times. The chain has TRBV6-5 and TRBJ2-7; TRBD1 is a possible D gene (5 bases). This CDR3 is built from 16 residues. V lost 0 bases, J lost 0 bases, and 12 bases lay in between. Germline loops: CDR1 MNHEY, CDR2 SVGAGI. CDR3: CASSYSGALSSYEQYF. The CDR3 DNA sequence: TGTGCCAGCAGTTACTCAGGGGCCCTGTCCTCCTACGAGCAGTACTTC.

This clonotype was seen only once. DNA of the CDR3: TGTGCCAGCGGCTACTCTTCAACTAGCGGAAGGGGAGGCGGGTTCTTC. Its translation is CASGYSSTSGRGGGFF. J is TRBJ2-1 and V is TRBV11-2; 8 bases are a match to TRBD2. Germline-derived CDR1 and CDR2 are SGHAT and FQNNGV. The length of the CDR3 is 16 residues. V lost 8 bases and J lost 15; bases outside the gene matches: 24.

As regards this clonotype: The germline gene is not matched at one end of the junction; a read error may be the cause. This chain links TRBV6-1 with TRBJ2-2; the D gene is possibly TRBD2 (6 bases). CDR1 is MNHNS and CDR2 is SASEGT in the germline V gene. This CDR3 contains 16 residues. This chain's CDR3 is CASRSPAGRIPGGLFF. CDR3 sequence (DNA): TGTGCCAGCAGATCTCCGGCGGGAAGAATACCCGGGGGGCTGTTTTTT.

Remarks on this clonotype: Since a much larger clone is just one base distant, this may be a read error. The genes are TRBV5-1 and TRBJ1-1; D gene unclear. Germline values: CDR1 SGHRS, CDR2 YFSETQ. This CDR3 is 15 amino acids long. V was pared by 4 bases and J by 6 bases, with 19 bases between. The CDR3, as DNA: TGCGCCAGCAGCCTCGATGGCAGATATGGGGCTGAAGCTTTCTTT. Its protein product is CASSLDGRYGAEAFF.

The chain uses TRBV28 and TRBJ2-7; D gene uncertain. Trimming took 8 bases from V and 11 from J, leaving 19 bases between them. The CDR3 length is 12 residues. Germline V gene data show CDR1 as MDHEN and CDR2 as SYDVKM. As DNA, the CDR3 is TGTGCCAGCGGCCGGACGAATAAGAAGGAGTACTTC. Protein product: CASGRTNKKEYF.

This clonotype has a count of ten or more. V usage is TRBV6-5 and J usage is TRBJ2-3, with D unclear. The CDR3 length is 14 residues. In germline, CDR1 is MNHEY, CDR2 SVGAGI. V was trimmed by 2 bases and J by 2 bases, leaving 8 bases between them. CDR3 in DNA: TGTGCCAGCAGTTACGTCGGAGCCACAGATACGCAGTATTTT. Translated: CASSYVGATDTQYF.

This sequence joins TRBV11-2 and TRBJ2-2, with 7 bases identical to TRBD2. The germline gives CDR1 SGHAT, CDR2 FQNNGV. The CDR3 contains 17 residues. V shed 5 bases, J shed 8 bases, and the junction held 17 bases outside the gene matches. CDR3 loop: CASSAGLTVSPTGELFF. DNA of the CDR3: TGTGCCAGCAGCGCGGGACTAACGGTCTCCCCGACTGGGGAGCTGTTTTTT.

This clonotype rates as medium-sized. J is TRBJ1-5 and V is TRBV4-1, with D possibly TRBD1 on 5 matching bases. The ends were cut back, 4 bases at V and 7 bases at J, with 17 bases in the middle. The CDR3 consists of 15 residues. CDR1 is MGHRA, CDR2 YSYEKL, per germline. The CDR3 spells CASSRGGGDGQPQHF. The CDR3 DNA follows: TGCGCCAGCAGCCGAGGAGGAGGGGACGGCCAGCCCCAGCATTTT.

The gene calls are TRBV5-4 and TRBJ2-7; D gene ambiguous. The V and J ends lost 4 bases and 4 bases respectively, with 15 bases between them. CDR1 is SGHNT and CDR2 is YYREEE in the germline V gene (reference sequence). This CDR3 contains 14 residues. The CDR3 DNA sequence: TGTGCCAGCAGCCCTGGATCTAAAAGGTACGAGCAGTACTTC. Translating it yields CASSPGSKRYEQYF.

This clonotype was seen once. One end of the junction fails to match germline, which may point to a read error. The V and J genes are TRBV29-1 and TRBJ1-1, with D unresolved. CDR3 length: 10 amino acids. The V gene's germline CDR1 is SQVTM and CDR2 ANQGSEA. This CDR3 reads CSITTGEAFF. The CDR3 DNA reads as TGTAGCATTACGACTGGGGAAGCTTTCTTT.

This clonotype was seen just once. A much larger clone sits a single nucleotide away, making a read error possible. The CDR3 region is CAISLVKVGGALVKNIQYF. The CDR3 region has the DNA TGTGCCATCAGTTTAGTGAAGGTGGGAGGGGCCCTGGTCAAAAACATTCAGTACTTC. The rearrangement joins TRBV28 to TRBJ2-4, with 7 bases identical to TRBD2. Germline CDR1 is MDHEN and CDR2 is SYDVKM. The CDR3 spans 19 residues. The full variable domain, in which reference TRBV28 and TRBJ2-4 provide the parts outside the CDR3, is DVKVTQSSRYLVKRTGEKVFLECVQDMDHENMFWYRQDPGLGLRLIYFSYDVKMKEKGDIPEGYSVSREKKERFSLILESASTNQTSMYLCAISLVKVGGALVKNIQYFGAGTRLSVL.